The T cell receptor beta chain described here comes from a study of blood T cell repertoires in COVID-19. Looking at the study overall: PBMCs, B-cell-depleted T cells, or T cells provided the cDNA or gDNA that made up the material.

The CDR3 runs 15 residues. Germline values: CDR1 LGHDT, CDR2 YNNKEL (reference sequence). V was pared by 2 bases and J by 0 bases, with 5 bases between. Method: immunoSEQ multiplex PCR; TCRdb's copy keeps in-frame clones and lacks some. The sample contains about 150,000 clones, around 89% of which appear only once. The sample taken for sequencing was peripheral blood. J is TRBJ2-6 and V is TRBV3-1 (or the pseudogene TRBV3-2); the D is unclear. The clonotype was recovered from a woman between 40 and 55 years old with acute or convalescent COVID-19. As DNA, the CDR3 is TGTGCCAGCAGCCAATACAGCTCTGGGGCCAACGTCCTGACTTTC. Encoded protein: CASSQYSSGANVLTF.